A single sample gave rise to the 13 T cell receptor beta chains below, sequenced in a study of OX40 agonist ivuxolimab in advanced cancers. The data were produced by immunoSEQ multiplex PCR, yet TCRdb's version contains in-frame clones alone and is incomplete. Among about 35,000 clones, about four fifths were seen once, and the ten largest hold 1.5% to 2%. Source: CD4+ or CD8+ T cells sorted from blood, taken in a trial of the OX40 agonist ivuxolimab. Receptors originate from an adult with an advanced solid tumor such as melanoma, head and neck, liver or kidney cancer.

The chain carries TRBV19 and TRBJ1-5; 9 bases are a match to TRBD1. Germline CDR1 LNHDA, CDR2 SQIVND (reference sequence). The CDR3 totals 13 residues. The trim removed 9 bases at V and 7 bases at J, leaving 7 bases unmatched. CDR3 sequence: CASRGQGRQPQHF. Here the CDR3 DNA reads TGTGCCAGCCGGGGACAGGGCCGACAGCCCCAGCATTTT.

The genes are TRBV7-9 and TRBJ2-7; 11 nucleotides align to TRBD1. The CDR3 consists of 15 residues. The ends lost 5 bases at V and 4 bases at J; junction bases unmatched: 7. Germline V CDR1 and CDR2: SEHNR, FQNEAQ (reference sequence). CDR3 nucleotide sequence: TGTGCCAGCAGCCCTTGGACAGGGGGCTTGTACGAGCAGTACTTC. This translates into CASSPWTGGLYEQYF.

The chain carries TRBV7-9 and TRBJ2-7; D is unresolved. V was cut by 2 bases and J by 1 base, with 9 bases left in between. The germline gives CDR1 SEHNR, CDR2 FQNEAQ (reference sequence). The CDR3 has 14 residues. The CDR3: CASSLLAVSYEQYF. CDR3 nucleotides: TGTGCCAGCAGCTTACTGGCAGTGTCCTACGAGCAGTACTTC.

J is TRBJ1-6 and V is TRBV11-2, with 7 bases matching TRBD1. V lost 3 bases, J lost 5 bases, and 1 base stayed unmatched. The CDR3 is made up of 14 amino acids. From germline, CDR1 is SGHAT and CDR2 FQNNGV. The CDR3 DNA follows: TGTGCCAGCAGCTTGACAGGGAATAATTCACCCCTCCACTTT. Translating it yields CASSLTGNNSPLHF.

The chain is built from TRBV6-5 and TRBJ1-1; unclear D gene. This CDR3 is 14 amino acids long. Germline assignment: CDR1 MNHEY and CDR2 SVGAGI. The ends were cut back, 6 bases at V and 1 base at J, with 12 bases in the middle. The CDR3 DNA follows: TGTGCCAGCAGACAAGGACGTTCGAACACTGAAGCTTTCTTT. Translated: CASRQGRSNTEAFF.

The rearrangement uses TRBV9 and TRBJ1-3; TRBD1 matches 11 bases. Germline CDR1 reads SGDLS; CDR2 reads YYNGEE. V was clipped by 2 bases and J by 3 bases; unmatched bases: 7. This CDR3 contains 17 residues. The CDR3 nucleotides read TGTGCCAGCAGCGTCGGACAGGGGGCTGGTGATGGAAACACCATATATTTT. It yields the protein CASSVGQGAGDGNTIYF.

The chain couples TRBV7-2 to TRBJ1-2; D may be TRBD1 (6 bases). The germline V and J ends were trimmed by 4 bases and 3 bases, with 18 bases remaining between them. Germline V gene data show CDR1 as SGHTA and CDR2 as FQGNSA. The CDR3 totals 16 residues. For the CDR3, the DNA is TGTGCCAGCAGCTCCTTTAACCGGACAGACCACTATGGCTACACCTTC. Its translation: CASSSFNRTDHYGYTF.

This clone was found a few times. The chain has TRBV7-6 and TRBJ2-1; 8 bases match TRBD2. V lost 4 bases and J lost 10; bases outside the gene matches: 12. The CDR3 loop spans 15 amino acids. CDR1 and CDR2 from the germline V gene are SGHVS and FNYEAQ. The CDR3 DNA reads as TGTGCCAGCAGCTCAGCTCCGGGACTAGGGGACGAGCAGTTCTTC. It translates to CASSSAPGLGDEQFF.

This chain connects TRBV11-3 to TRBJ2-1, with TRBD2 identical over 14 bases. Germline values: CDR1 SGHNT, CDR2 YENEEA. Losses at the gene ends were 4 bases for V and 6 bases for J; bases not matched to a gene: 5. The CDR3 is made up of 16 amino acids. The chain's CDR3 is CASSWRGTSGSNEQFF. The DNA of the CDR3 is TGTGCCAGCAGCTGGAGGGGGACTAGCGGGAGCAATGAGCAGTTCTTC.

The CDR3 region is CASSSGGDYTGELFF. The CDR3 DNA reads as TGTGCCAGCAGCTCCGGGGGGGACTACACCGGGGAGCTGTTTTTT. V gene TRBV5-4 combines with J gene TRBJ2-2; 8 bases align to TRBD2. Germline V gene lookup returns CDR1 SGHNT and CDR2 YYREEE (reference sequence). Germline trimming cut 3 bases from V and 3 bases from J; bases unmatched to any gene: 4. This CDR3 contains 15 residues.

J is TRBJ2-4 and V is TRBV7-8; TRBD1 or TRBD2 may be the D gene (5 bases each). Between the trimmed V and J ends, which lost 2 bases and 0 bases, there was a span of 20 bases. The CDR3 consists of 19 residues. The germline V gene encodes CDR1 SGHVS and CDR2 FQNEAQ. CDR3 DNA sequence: TGTGCCAGCAGCTTACTTTCGTCGGGACGTCCGCTAGCCAAAAACATTCAGTACTTC. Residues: CASSLLSSGRPLAKNIQYF.

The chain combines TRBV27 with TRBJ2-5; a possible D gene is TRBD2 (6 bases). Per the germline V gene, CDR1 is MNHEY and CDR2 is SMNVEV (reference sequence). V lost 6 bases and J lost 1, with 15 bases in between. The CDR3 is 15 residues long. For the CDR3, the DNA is TGTGCCAGCAGACCAACGTGGACTATCCAAGAGACCCAGTACTTC. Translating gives CASRPTWTIQETQYF.

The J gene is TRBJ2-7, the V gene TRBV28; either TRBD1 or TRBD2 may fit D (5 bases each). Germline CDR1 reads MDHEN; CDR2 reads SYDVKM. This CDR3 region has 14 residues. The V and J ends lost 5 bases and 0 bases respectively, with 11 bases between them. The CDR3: CASSGTADSYEQYF. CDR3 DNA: TGTGCCAGCAGTGGGACGGCAGACTCCTACGAGCAGTACTTC.